The rows below give T cell receptor beta chains drawn from one sample of a study of response to subunit inactivated influenza vaccine. TCRdb reanalysed the RT-PCR reads using MiXCR and keeps one entry per CDR3 protein. The repertoire includes hundreds of thousands of distinct CDR3 sequences, about a fifth of them detected once, and roughly 10% sits in the top ten. The sample consisted of PBMCs from blood, taken approximately 5 days after vaccination. The source is a man aged 45 to 65 who received an inactivated influenza vaccine. The CDR3 runs from the conserved cysteine through the conserved F or W. Only part of the rows carry a size: once, few, many, or a class if the clone is expanded.

few	TRBJ2-3	TRBV5-1	CASSLEQDWGTDTQYF
NA	TRBJ1-6	TRBV20-1	CSAREDSGNSPLHF
NA	TRBJ2-1	TRBV12-3/TRBV12-4	CASSYNLGVGEQFF
NA	TRBJ2-2	TRBV4-2	CASSQVAGPTGELFF
few	TRBJ2-5	TRBV10-3	CAISESQGSLYQETQYF
once	TRBJ2-3	TRBV5-1	CASSFPLLGGNTQYF
few	TRBJ2-1	TRBV5-6	CASNWGTGSYNEQFF
few	TRBJ2-2	TRBV5-1	CASSRGTGNNGELFF
NA	TRBJ2-3	TRBV9	CASSVGGLASTDTQYF
few	TRBJ2-2	TRBV6-2/TRBV6-3	CASSFQGANTGELFF
many	TRBJ1-2	TRBV12-3/TRBV12-4	CASSLRYDLYGYTF
NA	TRBJ1-1	TRBV6-5	CASSYIRFGDTEAFF
NA	TRBJ1-6	TRBV18	CASSPPGVGSPLHF
NA	TRBJ2-5	TRBV20-1	CSARFASGKGNQETQYF
NA	TRBJ2-1	TRBV3-1	CASSQDAEYNEQFF
few	TRBJ1-1	TRBV10-3	CAISESLVGEAFF
few	TRBJ2-1	TRBV12-3/TRBV12-4	CASRTGAHEQFF
few	TRBJ1-2	TRBV5-1	CASSPEAGNYGYTF